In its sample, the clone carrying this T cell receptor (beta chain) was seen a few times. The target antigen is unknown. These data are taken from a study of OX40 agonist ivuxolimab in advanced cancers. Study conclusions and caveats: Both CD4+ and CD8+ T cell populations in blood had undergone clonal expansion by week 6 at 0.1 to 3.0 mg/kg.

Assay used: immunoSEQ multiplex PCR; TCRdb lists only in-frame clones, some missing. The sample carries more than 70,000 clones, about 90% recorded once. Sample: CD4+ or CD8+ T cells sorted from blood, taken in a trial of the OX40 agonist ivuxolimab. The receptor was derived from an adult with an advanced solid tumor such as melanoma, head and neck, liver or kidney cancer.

The CDR3 region is CAIRGTSTEAFF. In DNA, the CDR3 is TGTGCTATACGGGGCACGAGCACTGAAGCTTTCTTT. V gene TRBV2 combines with J gene TRBJ1-1; D perhaps matches TRBD1 (5 bases). Looked up from germline, CDR1 is SNHLY and CDR2 is FYNNEI. The CDR3 sequence is 12 residues long.